This note documents a single T cell receptor (beta chain) sequence. Ten or more counts support this clonotype. Its cognate antigen has yet to be identified. No much larger clonotype is one base removed from it; base qualities were not supplied. These data originate in a study of CD8+CD57+ T cells in acquired aplastic anemia (dated by TCRdb to the late 2010s). Regarding the complete study: Extracted DNA from sorted CD4+ and CD8+ cells averaged around 2.9 ug, ranging from about 0.17 to 30 ug. A CD8+CD57+ expansion meant a frequency higher than the mean frequency seen in healthy subjects.

Findings and caveats that apply to the study as a whole: Twenty-nine CD8+ CDR3 sequences were found in both patients and controls but appeared to be highly expressed in patients and within the immunodominant clones of the patients. Patients and healthy controls showed no significant difference in CD8+ Simpson's diversity (P=0.060).

The patients picked for sequencing were ones in whom flow cytometry had shown an expansion of CD8+CD57+ cells. All patients had severe acquired aplastic anemia diagnosed by International Study of Aplastic Anemia and Agranulocytosis and Camitta criteria. Patients had received no therapy at the time of blood sampling. TCR repertoires of sorted CD4+ and CD8+ blood T cells from severe aplastic anemia patients and healthy subjects were deep-sequenced in the study. In the USA, patient enrollment took place under clinicaltrials.gov protocols 00001620, 01623167, 00001397, 00071045, 00081523 and 00961064. Ficoll-Paque density gradient centrifugation was used to isolate peripheral blood mononuclear cells. Before DNA extraction, CD4+ and CD8+ T cells were sorted by FACS or by magnetic beads. Compared with germline, V lacks 5 bases and J lacks 7 bases; bases without a gene match: 8. Including the terminal cysteine and phenylalanine, the CDR3 comprises 15 residues. Only the CDR3 part of the read is kept: 45 bases, read in frame from the first base.

Profiling of TCR beta VDJ combinations and CDR3 sequences used genomic DNA as the template. An Illumina HiSeq 2000 was the platform used for TCR repertoire sequencing. The paper's data handling went like this. TRBV/TRBJ rearrangement plots, CDR3 size and DJ length profiles, and Simpson's diversity index were used to evaluate the repertoires. The immunodominant clone was defined as the most abundant DNA sequence in deep sequencing data. CDR3 amino acid sequences were checked for sharing across subjects and were also compared against the VDJdb database and published repertoires. Using fastp trimming at Q25 and MiXCR clonotype assembly, TCRdb reanalyzed the public sequencing data and kept in-frame beta chains. Under each unique CDR3 protein, matching rows form one entry showing the most common genes and DNA. TCRdb, not the original authors, processed these V and J calls. The sample has more than 200,000 distinct CDR3 sequences on record, almost 50% of them singletons. Of the sample, just under 20% is held by the ten largest clones.

The receptor was isolated from a human donor with aplastic anemia. The sequence joins TRBV12-3 or TRBV12-4 to TRBJ1-6; 7 bases in the middle match TRBD1. Specimen: sorted CD4+, CD8+, or CD8+CD57+ T cells (not recorded which) from PBMCs. The encoded CDR3 is CASSRTPGQNSPLHF. The DNA sequence is as follows: TGTGCCAGCAGTCGGACCCCGGGACAGAATTCACCCCTCCACTTT.